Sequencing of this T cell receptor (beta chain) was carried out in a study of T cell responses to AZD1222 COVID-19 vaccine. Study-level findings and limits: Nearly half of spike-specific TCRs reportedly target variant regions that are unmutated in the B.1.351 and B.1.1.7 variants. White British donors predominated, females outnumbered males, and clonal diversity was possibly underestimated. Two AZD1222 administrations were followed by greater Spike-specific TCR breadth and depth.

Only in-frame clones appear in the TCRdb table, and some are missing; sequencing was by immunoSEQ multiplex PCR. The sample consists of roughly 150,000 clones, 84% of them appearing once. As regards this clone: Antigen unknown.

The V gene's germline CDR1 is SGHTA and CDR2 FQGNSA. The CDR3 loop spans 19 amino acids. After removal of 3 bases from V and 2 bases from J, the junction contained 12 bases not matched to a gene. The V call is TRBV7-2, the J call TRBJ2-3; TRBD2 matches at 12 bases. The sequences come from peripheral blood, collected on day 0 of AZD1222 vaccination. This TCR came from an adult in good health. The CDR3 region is CASSFPSGGAGGPTDTQYF. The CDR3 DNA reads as TGTGCCAGCAGCTTCCCTAGCGGGGGGGCCGGAGGTCCCACAGATACGCAGTATTTT.